The 30 T cell receptor beta chains given below trace back to one sample, sequenced in a study of T cell responses to AZD1222 COVID-19 vaccine. Assay used: immunoSEQ multiplex PCR; TCRdb lists only in-frame clones, some missing. Of 85,000 to 100,000 clones listed, about nine tenths are singletons. This specimen was peripheral blood, taken 28 days after the second AZD1222 dose. The receptors here all came from an adult who received the AZD1222 COVID-19 vaccine.

This clone appeared a single time. The rearrangement joins TRBV28 to TRBJ2-5; no reliable D call. Germline CDR1 and CDR2: MDHEN and SYDVKM. With 2 bases removed from V and 5 bases from J, the gap between germline ends came to 6 bases. This CDR3 has 12 amino acids. The DNA of the CDR3 is TGTGCCAGCAGTTTAAGGCAGGAGACCCAGTACTTC. This translates into CASSLRQETQYF. Full variable domain (missing parts from reference TRBV28 and TRBJ2-5): DVKVTQSSRYLVKRTGEKVFLECVQDMDHENMFWYRQDPGLGLRLIYFSYDVKMKEKGDIPEGYSVSREKKERFSLILESASTNQTSMYLCASSLRQETQYFGPGTRLLVL.

The table lists this clone with a count of one. The gene calls are TRBV5-4 and TRBJ1-1; 8 positions agree with TRBD1. The ends lost 5 bases at V and 1 base at J; junction bases unmatched: 7. The length of the CDR3 is 15 residues. Germline CDR1 is SGHNT and CDR2 is YYREEE (reference sequence). In DNA form, the CDR3 reads TGTGCCAGCAGTAGGGGGACAGGAACGAACACTGAAGCTTTCTTT. It translates to CASSRGTGTNTEAFF.

This clone was seen only once. CDR3 bases: TGTGCCAGCAGCACCCAGGGTGGGCAGTACTTC. This translates into CASSTQGGQYF. This sequence joins TRBV7-9 and TRBJ2-7; maybe TRBD1 (5 bases). Trimming took off 5 bases at V and 9 bases at J, with 11 bases between the two ends. The germline V gene encodes CDR1 SEHNR and CDR2 FQNEAQ (reference sequence). The CDR3 loop spans 11 amino acids.

The rearrangement uses TRBV7-2 and TRBJ1-2, with D uncertain. The CDR3 covers 13 residues. Germline-derived CDR1 and CDR2 are SGHTA and FQGNSA. Trimming shortened V by 1 base and J by 4 bases, and 7 bases separated the two germline ends. The CDR3 loop is CASSLGGPYGYTF. Written as DNA, the CDR3 is TGTGCCAGCAGCTTAGGGGGTCCCTATGGCTACACCTTC.

This chain joins TRBV2 and TRBJ1-2; no reliable D call. Trimming pared 3 bases from V and 4 bases from J, leaving 9 bases between. This CDR3 contains 13 residues. Germline V lookup: CDR1 SNHLY, CDR2 FYNNEI. As DNA, the CDR3 is TGTGCCAGCAGTGACTACAGCCCCTATGGCTACACCTTC. Residues: CASSDYSPYGYTF.

This clone has only one observation. The chain is built from TRBV3-1 (or the pseudogene TRBV3-2) and TRBJ1-2; D unresolved. CDR3 length equals 15 residues. V was clipped by 1 base and J by 4 bases, with 13 bases between them. Germline V CDR1 and CDR2: LGHDT, YNNKEL (reference sequence). The CDR3 here is CASSQAKFRSYGYTF. The CDR3 DNA reads TGTGCCAGCAGCCAAGCTAAGTTCCGCAGCTATGGCTACACCTTC.

This sequence joins TRBV5-1 and TRBJ2-2; D uncertain. Germline V gene data show CDR1 as SGHRS and CDR2 as YFSETQ. The CDR3 has 14 residues. Trimming took 4 bases from V and 3 from J, leaving 10 bases between them. The CDR3 DNA reads TGCGCCAGCAGCCGGGCAGTTGACACCGGGGAGCTGTTTTTT. Amino acids: CASSRAVDTGELFF.

This clone came up once. The V and J genes are TRBV6-2 or TRBV6-3 and TRBJ2-7; TRBD1 agrees at 9 bases. Germline V gene sequence: CDR1 MNHEY, CDR2 SVGEGT. The length of the CDR3 is 19 residues. Trimming took 4 bases from V and 3 from J; bases not matched to a gene: 19. The CDR3 sequence: CASSSLINPEGQGLYEQYF. The CDR3 DNA reads as TGTGCCAGCAGTTCACTGATCAACCCCGAGGGACAGGGTCTCTACGAGCAGTACTTC.

V and J are TRBV18 and TRBJ2-7; the match to TRBD2 covers 8 bases. Germline lookup yields CDR1 KGHSH and CDR2 LQKENI. The CDR3 loop spans 18 amino acids. The V segment lost 2 bases and the J segment 2 bases; nucleotides outside the gene matches: 14. The CDR3 sequence is CASSPWGPGREVTYEQYF. CDR3 in DNA: TGTGCCAGCTCACCATGGGGCCCGGGGCGGGAGGTAACCTACGAGCAGTACTTC.

The V and J genes are TRBV7-6 and TRBJ2-7; D is tentatively TRBD1 or TRBD2 (5 bases each). This CDR3 has 15 residues. Germline V CDR1 and CDR2: SGHVS, FNYEAQ. The germline V and J ends were trimmed by 4 bases and 7 bases, with 20 bases remaining between them. The CDR3 bases are TGTGCCAGCAGCTCTACTAGTTCGGGGCCTTCGGAGCAGTACTTC. This sequence encodes CASSSTSSGPSEQYF.

The rearrangement links TRBV6-5 to TRBJ2-7; unclear D gene. The CDR3 is 13 amino acids. The V end was cut by 6 bases, the J end by 3 bases, with 12 bases between. Germline loops: CDR1 MNHEY, CDR2 SVGAGI. CDR3 amino acids: CASSAVFHYEQYF. DNA of the CDR3: TGTGCCAGCAGCGCTGTTTTTCACTACGAGCAGTACTTC.

J is TRBJ2-3 and V is TRBV7-9, with a possible D match to TRBD1 (6 bases). Deletions cut 1 base from V and 1 base from J, with 12 bases between. Germline V gene data show CDR1 as SEHNR and CDR2 as FQNEAQ (reference sequence). This CDR3 comprises 16 residues. The CDR3 sequence: CASSLGAWGRTDTQYF. CDR3 bases: TGTGCCAGCAGCTTAGGGGCTTGGGGGCGCACAGATACGCAGTATTTT.

CDR3 bases: TGTGCCAGCAGTTACTTTTTCCGGGACAGGGCCTCTGGGGCCAACGTCCTGACTTTC. Its protein product is CASSYFFRDRASGANVLTF. V usage is TRBV6-2 or TRBV6-3 and J usage is TRBJ2-6, with 9 nucleotides matching TRBD1. Germline assignment: CDR1 MNHEY and CDR2 SVGEGT. Losses at the gene ends were 1 base for V and 0 bases for J; bases not matched to a gene: 7. The CDR3 is 19 residues long.

The rearrangement joins TRBV28 to TRBJ1-5; D gene uncertain. Germline CDR1 reads MDHEN; CDR2 reads SYDVKM. The CDR3 spans 16 residues. V was shortened by 7 bases and J by 0 bases, with 16 bases between the two germline ends. CDR3 in amino acids: CASTYSSVPSNQPQHF. In DNA form, the CDR3 reads TGTGCCAGCACCTACTCCTCGGTCCCTAGCAATCAGCCCCAGCATTTT.

The rearrangement links TRBV28 to TRBJ1-4; D is possibly TRBD1 (5 bases). Germline CDR1 is MDHEN and CDR2 is SYDVKM. V was clipped by 2 bases and J by 3 bases, with 13 bases between them. CDR3 size: 16 residues. The chain's CDR3 is CASSLMSGGSNEKLFF. CDR3 DNA: TGTGCCAGCAGTTTAATGAGTGGGGGTTCTAATGAAAAACTGTTTTTT.

In DNA form, the CDR3 reads TGTGCCAGCAGCTTAGGGACTAGCGGCAACAGCGAGACCCAGTACTTC. Residues: CASSLGTSGNSETQYF. The rearrangement uses TRBV11-2 and TRBJ2-5; the match to TRBD2 covers 10 bases. The CDR3 length is 16 residues. Germline lookup yields CDR1 SGHAT and CDR2 FQNNGV. The trim removed 1 base at V and 5 bases at J, leaving 7 bases unmatched. The full variable domain, its missing parts supplied by reference TRBV11-2 and TRBJ2-5, is EAGVAQSPRYKIIEKRQSVAFWCNPISGHATLYWYQQILGQGPKLLIQFQNNGVVDDSQLPKDRFSAERLKGVDSTLKIQPAKLEDSAVYLCASSLGTSGNSETQYFGPGTRLLVL.

This rearrangement joins TRBV6-2 or TRBV6-3 to TRBJ2-5, with TRBD1 matching over 7 bases. The CDR3 is 14 residues long. CDR1 and CDR2 (germline): MNHEY, SVGEGT. V shed 2 bases and J 1 base; nucleotides not matched to a gene: 1. The CDR3 sequence is CASSYGTAQETQYF. The DNA for the CDR3 is TGTGCCAGCAGTTACGGGACAGCCCAAGAGACCCAGTACTTC.

This rearrangement joins TRBV6-1 to TRBJ1-3; TRBD1 might be the D (6 bases). CDR3 length: 16 amino acids. Germline V lookup: CDR1 MNHNS, CDR2 SASEGT. Trimming stripped 4 bases from V and 1 base from J, with 14 bases between. The CDR3 DNA sequence: TGTGCCAGCAGTGTCAAAACAGGGACGTCTGGAAACACCATATATTTT. It yields the protein CASSVKTGTSGNTIYF.

The chain uses TRBV11-2 and TRBJ2-3; D call uncertain. The CDR3 is 12 amino acids. Germline CDR1 and CDR2: SGHAT and FQNNGV. Trimming shortened V by 5 bases and J by 8 bases, and 11 bases separated the two germline ends. CDR3 region: CASSQHLRTQYF. The CDR3 DNA sequence: TGTGCCAGCAGCCAGCACTTGCGTACGCAGTATTTT. The variable domain in full, with the rest retrieved from reference TRBV11-2 and TRBJ2-3, is EAGVAQSPRYKIIEKRQSVAFWCNPISGHATLYWYQQILGQGPKLLIQFQNNGVVDDSQLPKDRFSAERLKGVDSTLKIQPAKLEDSAVYLCASSQHLRTQYFGPGTRLTVL.

J is TRBJ1-1 and V is TRBV19; perhaps TRBD1 as D (6 bases). The CDR3 consists of 16 residues. Deletions cut 1 base from V and 5 bases from J, with 17 bases between. The germline CDR1 and CDR2 sequences are LNHDA and SQIVND (reference sequence). CDR3 in amino acids: CASSIAFGGAQTEAFF. The DNA for the CDR3 is TGTGCCAGTAGTATAGCGTTCGGGGGGGCGCAAACTGAAGCTTTCTTT.

The V call is TRBV28, the J call TRBJ1-2; D is possibly TRBD1 (6 bases). V was cut by 6 bases and J by 2 bases, with 13 bases left in between. The CDR3 is 14 residues long. Germline CDR1 MDHEN, CDR2 SYDVKM. The CDR3 is CASRVTGSNYGYTF. The CDR3 DNA reads TGTGCCAGCAGGGTAACAGGGTCCAACTATGGCTACACCTTC.

This sequence joins TRBV5-1 and TRBJ1-3, with 7 positions matching TRBD1. The CDR3 sequence is 17 residues long. The germline V gene encodes CDR1 SGHRS and CDR2 YFSETQ. V was clipped by 4 bases and J by 2 bases; unmatched bases: 12. CDR3 in amino acids: CASSIQGTVGAGNTIYF. As DNA, the CDR3 is TGCGCCAGCAGCATACAGGGGACCGTAGGCGCTGGAAACACCATATATTTT. Complete variable domain (other parts from reference TRBV5-1 and TRBJ1-3): KAGVTQTPRYLIKTRGQQVTLSCSPISGHRSVSWYQQTPGQGLQFLFEYFSETQRNKGNFPGRFSGRQFSNSRSEMNVSTLELGDSALYLCASSIQGTVGAGNTIYFGEGSWLTVV.

CDR3 sequence reads: CASSLFSGGYEAFF. The CDR3 DNA reads as TGTGCCAGCAGTTTATTCTCAGGGGGATATGAAGCTTTCTTT. The chain uses TRBV27 and TRBJ1-1; 7 bases fit TRBD1. Germline assignment: CDR1 MNHEY and CDR2 SMNVEV (reference sequence). CDR3 size: 14 residues. Trimming cost V 1 base and J 7 bases; bases outside gene matches: 6.

This chain links TRBV7-7 with TRBJ2-5; D possibly matches TRBD1 or TRBD2 (6 bases each). From germline, CDR1 is SSHAT and CDR2 FNYEAQ (reference sequence). Trimming removed 3 bases at V and 5 bases at J, with 7 bases between. This CDR3 is built from 12 residues. The CDR3 bases are TGTGCCAGCAGCTTCGGGGGCGAGACCCAGTACTTC. Protein product: CASSFGGETQYF.

This clone showed up just once. The genes are TRBV5-1 and TRBJ1-2, with 9 bases that match TRBD1. Trimming took 4 bases from V and 4 from J; bases not matched to a gene: 8. CDR3 length equals 15 residues. Germline lookup yields CDR1 SGHRS and CDR2 YFSETQ. The DNA of the CDR3 is TGCGCCAGCAGCGAATACAGGGGGCGAGGCTATGGCTACACCTTC. Amino acid sequence: CASSEYRGRGYGYTF.

This chain's CDR3 is CASSQTSANYGYTF. As DNA, the CDR3 is TGTGCCAGTAGCCAGACAAGCGCTAACTATGGCTACACCTTC. V usage is TRBV19 and J usage is TRBJ1-2; D unclear. Trimming removed 6 bases at V and 0 bases at J, with 11 bases between. Germline V gene data show CDR1 as LNHDA and CDR2 as SQIVND (reference sequence). This CDR3 is 14 amino acids long.

In the case of this clone: Additional DNA sequences in this sample encode the identical CDR3. The chain has TRBV3-1 (or the pseudogene TRBV3-2) and TRBJ2-5; D may be TRBD1 or TRBD2 (5 bases each). There are 12 residues in the CDR3. V was cut by 5 bases and J by 7 bases, with 11 bases left in between. Germline CDR1 reads LGHDT; CDR2 reads YNNKEL (reference sequence). The CDR3, as DNA: TGTGCCAGCAGCGGGGCGGGCGGGACCCAGTACTTC. Protein sequence: CASSGAGGTQYF.

This chain uses TRBV5-8 with TRBJ1-5, with 8 nucleotides matching TRBD1. This CDR3 has 15 amino acids. Per the germline V gene, CDR1 is SGHTS and CDR2 is YDEGEE. Unmatched junction bases numbered 7, after V lost 5 bases and J lost 3 bases. CDR3 sequence reads: CASSSADRANQPQHF. CDR3 nucleotides: TGTGCCAGCAGTTCAGCGGACAGGGCCAATCAGCCCCAGCATTTT.

CDR3 residues: CASSPETTLGYEQYF. DNA of the CDR3: TGTGCCAGCAGCCCAGAGACTACGCTGGGCTACGAGCAGTACTTC. The chain joins TRBV7-2 to TRBJ2-7; D is possibly TRBD2 (5 bases). V was shortened by 5 bases and J by 3 bases, with 17 bases between the two germline ends. This CDR3 has 15 residues. In germline, CDR1 is SGHTA, CDR2 FQGNSA. Drawing the rest from reference TRBV7-2 and TRBJ2-7, the complete variable domain is GAGVSQSPSNKVTEKGKDVELRCDPISGHTALYWYRQSLGQGLEFLIYFQGNSAPDKSGLPSDRFSAERTGGSVSTLTIQRTQQEDSAVYLCASSPETTLGYEQYFGPGTRLTVT.

The J gene is TRBJ1-1, the V gene TRBV6-1; a possible D gene is TRBD1 (5 bases). Trimming shortened V by 2 bases and J by 3 bases, and 16 bases separated the two germline ends. Germline CDR1 is MNHNS and CDR2 is SASEGT. This CDR3 contains 16 residues. Here the CDR3 DNA reads TGTGCCAGCAGTGAAAGTCAGGGAGGGTTAGACACTGAAGCTTTCTTT. This gives the protein CASSESQGGLDTEAFF.